The 20 T cell receptor beta chains given below trace back to one sample, sequenced in a study of cytomegalovirus exposure and HLA in healthy donors. Produced via immunoSEQ multiplex PCR; TCRdb's table is partial and in-frame only. The sample yields 110,000 or so clones, around nine tenths seen once. Specimen: PBMCs. These receptor sequences come from a man aged 18 to 30 in good health and CMV-seropositive.

The V and J genes are TRBV6-5 and TRBJ1-3; 7 bases are a match to TRBD1. The CDR3 sequence is 14 residues long. V lost 6 bases, J lost 4 bases, and 6 bases stayed unmatched. Germline V gives CDR1 MNHEY, CDR2 SVGAGI. CDR3 residues: CASSRGGSGNTIYF. In DNA form, the CDR3 reads TGTGCCAGCAGCCGAGGGGGCTCCGGAAACACCATATATTTT.

The CDR3 DNA reads TGTGCCAGCAGCTTCCTGGACAGTTATAATTCACCCCTCCACTTT. This encodes CASSFLDSYNSPLHF. This chain joins TRBV5-4 and TRBJ1-6; tentatively, D is TRBD1 (6 bases). The V gene lost 2 bases and the J gene lost 4 bases, with 10 bases spanning the gap. Per the germline V gene, CDR1 is SGHNT and CDR2 is YYREEE (reference sequence). This CDR3 spans 15 amino acids.

The chain employs TRBV18 and TRBJ1-2; D uncertain. Trimming took off 6 bases at V and 1 base at J, with 18 bases between the two ends. Germline V gene sequence: CDR1 KGHSH, CDR2 LQKENI. This CDR3 is built from 16 residues. Here the CDR3 reads CASSPVEESLNYGYTF. The CDR3, as DNA: TGTGCCAGCTCCCCCGTTGAGGAATCTCTTAACTATGGCTACACCTTC. Using reference TRBV18 and TRBJ1-2 for the parts outside the CDR3, the full variable domain is NAGVMQNPRHLVRRRGQEARLRCSPMKGHSHVYWYRQLPEEGLKFMVYLQKENIIDESGMPKERFSAEFPKEGPSILRIQQVVRGDSAAYFCASSPVEESLNYGYTFGSGTRLTVV.

The rearrangement uses TRBV5-1 and TRBJ2-2, with 7 bases fitting TRBD1. Germline-derived CDR1 and CDR2 are SGHRS and YFSETQ. The CDR3 is 15 amino acids. Trimming took 4 bases from V and 6 from J; bases not matched to a gene: 9. CDR3 residues: CASSGGQADAGELFF. CDR3 sequence (DNA): TGCGCCAGCAGCGGCGGACAGGCAGATGCCGGGGAGCTGTTTTTT.

The V gene is TRBV5-6, the J gene TRBJ1-6, with D hard to call. V lost 0 bases, J lost 10 bases, and 11 bases lay in between. Germline lookup yields CDR1 SGHDT and CDR2 YYEEEE. This CDR3 is built from 14 residues. The CDR3 reads CASSLVSQKSPLHF. The CDR3, as DNA: TGTGCCAGCAGCTTGGTCTCCCAGAAATCACCCCTCCACTTT.

V gene TRBV19 combines with J gene TRBJ2-7; 14 positions agree with TRBD2. The V gene's germline CDR1 is LNHDA and CDR2 SQIVND (reference sequence). V dropped 5 bases and J dropped 0; count of bases not matched to a gene: 3. This CDR3 contains 16 residues. CDR3 DNA sequence: TGTGCCAGTAGTGCGGGACTAGCGGGGGACTCCTACGAGCAGTACTTC. Translation: CASSAGLAGDSYEQYF.

The chain uses TRBV6-5 and TRBJ2-7, with no clear D. The germline V and J ends were trimmed by 3 bases and 5 bases, with 20 bases remaining between them. The CDR3 sequence is 16 residues long. The V gene's germline CDR1 is MNHEY and CDR2 SVGAGI. The CDR3: CASSYPFLGPRDEQYF. CDR3 coding DNA: TGTGCCAGCAGTTATCCATTCCTAGGTCCCCGTGACGAGCAGTACTTC.

This rearrangement joins TRBV4-1 to TRBJ2-3; a weak D match, TRBD2 (5 bases). Between the trimmed V and J ends, which lost 4 bases and 2 bases, there was a span of 13 bases. This CDR3 spans 15 amino acids. Germline V gives CDR1 MGHRA, CDR2 YSYEKL. The CDR3 nucleotides read TGCGCCAGCAGCCTAAGGGAAGCGGACACAGATACGCAGTATTTT. The encoded protein is CASSLREADTDTQYF.

The CDR3 loop reads CASSGLANYEQYF. CDR3 coding DNA: TGTGCCAGCAGTGGACTAGCAAACTACGAGCAGTACTTC. V and J are TRBV2 and TRBJ2-7, with 7 positions matching TRBD2. The CDR3 is 13 amino acids. Trimming cost V 4 bases and J 3 bases; bases outside gene matches: 3. The germline gives CDR1 SNHLY, CDR2 FYNNEI.

CDR3 coding DNA: TGTGCCAGCAGCCCTAGCGGGACGAACACCGGGGAGCTGTTTTTT. Translating it yields CASSPSGTNTGELFF. V is TRBV7-9 and J is TRBJ2-2; 9 bases agree with TRBD2. This CDR3 spans 15 amino acids. Looked up from germline, CDR1 is SEHNR and CDR2 is FQNEAQ (reference sequence). V was clipped by 5 bases and J by 0 bases; unmatched bases: 1.

The chain uses TRBV7-9 and TRBJ2-7; 8 nucleotides align to TRBD2. V shed 2 bases, J shed 1 base, and the junction held 7 bases outside the gene matches. CDR3 length: 16 residues. Germline CDR1 and CDR2: SEHNR and FQNEAQ (reference sequence). The CDR3 DNA is TGTGCCAGCAGCTTAACCGGGGGGGCTGGGTCCTACGAGCAGTACTTC. Amino acid sequence: CASSLTGGAGSYEQYF.

The J gene is TRBJ2-5, the V gene TRBV5-1, with D possibly TRBD2 on 6 matching bases. The CDR3 length is 15 residues. V was pared by 4 bases and J by 3 bases, with 16 bases between. In germline, CDR1 is SGHRS, CDR2 YFSETQ. CDR3 coding DNA: TGCGCCAGCAGCACCCTGGGGGGAAGGGAAGAGACCCAGTACTTC. This encodes CASSTLGGREETQYF.

V is TRBV6-6 and J is TRBJ2-2, with 8 bases fitting TRBD2. Germline V gives CDR1 MNHNY, CDR2 SVGAGI (reference sequence). This CDR3 is 15 amino acids long. Trimming took 6 bases from V and 0 from J; bases not matched to a gene: 3. DNA for the CDR3: TGTGCCAGCAGCCGGACTAGCCCGAACACCGGGGAGCTGTTTTTT. It translates to CASSRTSPNTGELFF.

The chain employs TRBV7-9 and TRBJ2-7, with D hard to call. The CDR3 length is 14 residues. V lost 6 bases and J 8 bases, leaving 20 bases between the germline ends. CDR1 is SEHNR and CDR2 is FQNEAQ in the germline V gene (reference sequence). This CDR3 is CASRSQSVAGKQYF. The CDR3 DNA follows: TGTGCCAGCAGGTCTCAATCGGTGGCAGGAAAGCAGTACTTC.

The rearrangement links TRBV7-9 to TRBJ2-7; a weak D match, TRBD1 (5 bases). The CDR3 has 13 residues. CDR1 and CDR2 from the germline V gene are SEHNR and FQNEAQ (reference sequence). The ends were cut back, 5 bases at V and 7 bases at J, with 15 bases in the middle. CDR3 sequence: CASSPAAGREQYF. The CDR3 bases are TGTGCCAGCAGCCCCGCGGCAGGGCGGGAGCAGTACTTC.

This sequence joins TRBV4-1 and TRBJ1-5; possibly TRBD1 for D (5 bases). This CDR3 spans 16 amino acids. From germline, CDR1 is MGHRA and CDR2 YSYEKL. Trimming shortened V by 0 bases and J by 0 bases, and 9 bases separated the two germline ends. The CDR3 reads CASSQDQQGSNQPQHF. The CDR3 DNA reads TGCGCCAGCAGCCAAGACCAGCAGGGTAGCAATCAGCCCCAGCATTTT.

The V gene is TRBV28, the J gene TRBJ1-1, with 7 positions matching TRBD1. The CDR3 has 14 residues. Germline CDR1 MDHEN, CDR2 SYDVKM. Trimming cost V 4 bases and J 5 bases; bases outside gene matches: 7. CDR3 in amino acids: CASSSYVRGTEAFF. In DNA form, the CDR3 reads TGTGCCAGCAGTTCCTACGTCAGGGGGACTGAAGCTTTCTTT.

This chain connects TRBV19 to TRBJ2-2, with D possibly TRBD1 on 6 matching bases. Trimming removed 4 bases from V and 5 bases from J, with 20 bases in between. The germline V gene encodes CDR1 LNHDA and CDR2 SQIVND (reference sequence). The length of the CDR3 is 17 residues. CDR3 protein: CASSRSISRGKTGELFF. The CDR3 DNA is TGTGCCAGTAGTAGGTCTATATCCAGGGGAAAAACCGGGGAGCTGTTTTTT.

J is TRBJ1-5 and V is TRBV2; D ambiguous. The germline V and J ends were trimmed by 6 bases and 0 bases, with 9 bases remaining between them. CDR1 is SNHLY and CDR2 is FYNNEI in the germline V gene. The CDR3 totals 14 residues. CDR3 residues: CASSIYYSNQPQHF. The CDR3 DNA is TGTGCCAGCAGCATTTACTATAGCAATCAGCCCCAGCATTTT.

This chain joins TRBV6-4 and TRBJ2-7; no reliable D call. Trimming took off 0 bases at V and 5 bases at J, with 8 bases between the two ends. The CDR3 covers 13 residues. Looked up from germline, CDR1 is MRHNA and CDR2 is SNTAGT. Here the CDR3 reads CASSDSCFDEQYF. Here the CDR3 DNA reads TGTGCCAGCAGTGACTCGTGTTTCGACGAGCAGTACTTC.